Listed here is a single T cell receptor beta chain. Its antigen is not known. The sample originates from a study of blood T cells in healthy people across ages. General observations from the study: The study regarded diversity estimates from one million T cells as underestimates. The unsorted PBMCs prevented any conclusive comparison of naive versus antigen-experienced cells.

Primed by a sample-barcoded 5' primer and a J-beta primer mix, a second PCR proceeded for about 6 to 11 cycles. The yield of each sample was at least 3 million CDR3-containing paired-end reads. TCRdb reprocessed the 5' RACE reads via MiXCR and lists one record per CDR3 protein. The top ten clones hold roughly 10% of a sample with 900,000 to 950,000 distinct CDR3 sequences, 25% to 35% of them seen once. These data were also reused for a study on T cells of mothers and their children. That paper notes: Reads recorded for TCR beta CDR3 numbered over 9 million per mother and several million per child.

The sample was blood. This sequence originates from a woman between 35 and 50 years old in good health.

CDR3 in amino acids: CASSPWLVGGETQYF. The CDR3 DNA follows: TGTGCCAGCAGCCCGTGGTTAGTCGGGGGAGAGACCCAGTACTTC. V is TRBV3-1 and J is TRBJ2-5; maybe TRBD2 (6 bases). The germline CDR1 and CDR2 sequences are LGHDT and YNNKEL (reference sequence). The V end was cut by 4 bases, the J end by 4 bases, with 16 bases between. The length of the CDR3 is 15 residues.